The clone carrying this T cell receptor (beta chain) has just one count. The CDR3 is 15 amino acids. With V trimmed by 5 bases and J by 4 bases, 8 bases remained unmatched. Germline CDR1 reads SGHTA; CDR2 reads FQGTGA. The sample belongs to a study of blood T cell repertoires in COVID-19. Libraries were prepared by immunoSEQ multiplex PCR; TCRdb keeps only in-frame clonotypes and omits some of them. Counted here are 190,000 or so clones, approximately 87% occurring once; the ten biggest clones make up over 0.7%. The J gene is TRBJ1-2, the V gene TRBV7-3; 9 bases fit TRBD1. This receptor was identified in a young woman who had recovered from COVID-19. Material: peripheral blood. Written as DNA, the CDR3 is TGTGCCAGCAGCCCTGGACAGGGGACCCCCTATGGCTACACCTTC. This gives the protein CASSPGQGTPYGYTF.